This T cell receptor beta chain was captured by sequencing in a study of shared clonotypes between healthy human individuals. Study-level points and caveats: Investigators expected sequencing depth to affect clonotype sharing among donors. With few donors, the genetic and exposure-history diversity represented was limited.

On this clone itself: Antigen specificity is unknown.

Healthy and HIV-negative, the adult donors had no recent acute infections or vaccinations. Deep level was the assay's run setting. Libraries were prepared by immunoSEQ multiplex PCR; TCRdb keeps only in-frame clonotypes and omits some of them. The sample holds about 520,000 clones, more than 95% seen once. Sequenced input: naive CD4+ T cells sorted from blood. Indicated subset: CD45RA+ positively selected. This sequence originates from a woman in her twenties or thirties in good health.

CDR3 sequence (DNA): TGTGCCAGTAGTGTAGGACAGGGGGTTCTAGCGCGCGCCTACAATGAGCAGTTCTTC. As protein: CASSVGQGVLARAYNEQFF. V gene TRBV19 combines with J gene TRBJ2-1, with 10 positions matching TRBD1. This CDR3 has 19 amino acids. Germline values: CDR1 LNHDA, CDR2 SQIVND (reference sequence). The J segment lost 2 bases and the V segment lost 5 bases, leaving 15 bases of the junction unmatched.